A selection of T cell receptor beta chains follows, all from one sample in a study of blood T cell repertoires in COVID-19. This table comes from immunoSEQ multiplex PCR, and its TCRdb copy is limited to in-frame clones, with some not included. The data show some 100,000 clones, roughly nine tenths seen once. The sequenced sample was peripheral blood. The receptors come from a middle-aged man with active COVID-19. The CDR3 runs from the conserved cysteine through the conserved F or W. The D gene is left open where the match is weak. Part of the rows lack a size; the others show once, few, many or a class for expanded clones.

d_call cdr3_length j_call v_call clone_size cdr3_nt cdr3_aa
TRBD1 15 TRBJ2-5 TRBV7-9 - TGTGCCAGCAGCACATTTCGACAGGGTGGAGAGACCCAGTACTTC CASSTFRQGGETQYF
- 15 TRBJ1-1 TRBV4-1 - TGCGCCAGCAGCCAAGGATTGGGGGGAGGGACTGAAGCTTTCTTT CASSQGLGGGTEAFF
TRBD1 13 TRBJ2-5 TRBV29-1 - TGCAGCGCACCGGGACAGGGTAAAGAGACCCAGTACTTC CSAPGQGKETQYF
TRBD1 14 TRBJ1-2 TRBV9 - TGTGCCAGCAGCGGACAGGGGGCAGGAAGCGGCTACACCTTC CASSGQGAGSGYTF
- 13 TRBJ1-1 TRBV11-2 - TGTGCCAGCAGCTTAACGGTAAACACTGAAGCTTTCTTT CASSLTVNTEAFF
- 15 TRBJ2-2 TRBV7-2 - TGTGCCAGCAGCCCCCGGTACAGCCCCACCGGGGAGCTGTTTTTT CASSPRYSPTGELFF
TRBD2 19 TRBJ2-1 TRBV19 - TGTGCCAGTAGTATATCCCACAAGAGCCCGCGGGGGGGTACAGATGAGCAGTTCTTC CASSISHKSPRGGTDEQFF
- 17 TRBJ2-3 TRBV9 - TGTGCCAGCAGCGGGGACACTTTTTCCTCTAGCACAGATACGCAGTATTTT CASSGDTFSSSTDTQYF
- 13 TRBJ2-1 TRBV4-1 - TGCGCCAGCAGCCAAGTGTCGGGTAATGAGCAGTTCTTC CASSQVSGNEQFF
TRBD1 14 TRBJ1-1 TRBV11-3 - TGTGCCAGCAGCTTAGCAGGGGGCAACACTGAAGCTTTCTTT CASSLAGGNTEAFF
- 12 TRBJ1-1 TRBV3-1/TRBV3-2 once TGTGCCAGCAGCCAACGCGGCACTGAAGCTTTCTTT CASSQRGTEAFF
- 16 TRBJ2-1 TRBV11-3 - TGTGCCAGCAGCGCGGCGGGTGACCCCTACTACAATGAGCAGTTCTTC CASSAAGDPYYNEQFF
- 13 TRBJ1-1 TRBV28 once TGTGCCAGCAGTTTCCGAGGGGGCACTGAAGCTTTCTTT CASSFRGGTEAFF
TRBD2 16 TRBJ2-5 TRBV2 - TGTGCCAGCAGGCGGGAGCTAGCGGGAGGCGCGGAGACCCAGTACTTC CASRRELAGGAETQYF
TRBD1 12 TRBJ1-1 TRBV3-1/TRBV3-2 - TGTGCCAGCAGCCAAGGGGGACAGGTGGCTTTCTTT CASSQGGQVAFF
- 16 TRBJ2-2 TRBV18 - TGTGCCAGCTCACCACCTACAGGGAGCGCCACCGGGGAGCTGTTTTTT CASSPPTGSATGELFF
- 14 TRBJ1-1 TRBV3-1/TRBV3-2 - TGTGCCAGCAGCCCACGGGGGGCTGCCGCTGAAGCTTTCTTT CASSPRGAAAEAFF
TRBD1 15 TRBJ2-2 TRBV14 once TGTGCCAGCAGCCATCTCGACAGGGGGGCCGGGGAGCTGTTTTTT CASSHLDRGAGELFF
TRBD2 16 TRBJ2-3 TRBV9 - TGTGCCAGCAGCGTCGGGACTAGCGGGGCGGCAGATACGCAGTATTTT CASSVGTSGAADTQYF
TRBD2 22 TRBJ2-3 TRBV23-1 - TGCGCCAGCAGTCAATCGTTGGCGGGCAGGGCAGGGACTAGCGGGAGTGCAGATACGCAGTATTTT CASSQSLAGRAGTSGSADTQYF
TRBD1 13 TRBJ2-2 TRBV11-3 - TGTGCCAGCAAGGGACAGGGGACCGGGGAGCTGTTTTTT CASKGQGTGELFF
- 13 TRBJ2-1 TRBV7-9 - TGTGCCAGCAGCTTATTCGAAGCTCCTGAGCAGTTCTTC CASSLFEAPEQFF
- 15 TRBJ2-3 TRBV11-2 once TGTGCCAGCAGCTTAGGTGCAGGGCCCACAGATACGCAGTATTTT CASSLGAGPTDTQYF
TRBD1 15 TRBJ1-2 TRBV9 - TGTGCCAGCAGCGTAGCCGTAGACAGGGGGAATGGCTACACCTTC CASSVAVDRGNGYTF
- 16 TRBJ1-2 TRBV5-5 - TGTGCCAGCAGCTCCGGACAGCCCCTAGCTAACTATGGCTACACCTTC CASSSGQPLANYGYTF
TRBD1 16 TRBJ1-4 TRBV9 - TGTGCCAGCAGCGCCAGTCCCACAGGGGGTAATGAAAAACTGTTTTTT CASSASPTGGNEKLFF